These T cell receptor beta chains were read from a single sample in a study of T cell responses to AZD1222 COVID-19 vaccine. Profiling relied on immunoSEQ multiplex PCR, and the TCRdb table lists in-frame clones only, not all of them. The table has about 99,000 clones, nearly 90% seen once; the top ten hold less than 3.5%. Specimen: peripheral blood, collected on day 0 of AZD1222 vaccination. The receptor set was obtained from an adult in good health. CDR3s include the opening cysteine and the closing phenylalanine or tryptophan. Fields, in order: clone size, J gene, V gene, D gene, CDR3 protein, CDR3 DNA. D genes are given only for firm matches. Expanded clones get a size class; other rows say once, few or many, or leave the size out.

abundance: NA; j_gene: TRBJ1-1; v_gene: TRBV7-6; d_gene: NA; CDR3aa: CASSPDLNTEAFF; CDR3nt: TGTGCCAGCAGCCCTGACCTGAACACTGAAGCTTTCTTT
abundance: NA; j_gene: TRBJ2-7; v_gene: TRBV11-2; d_gene: TRBD2; CDR3aa: CASSSPPGGGTQVHEQYF; CDR3nt: TGTGCCAGCAGCTCCCCTCCCGGGGGGGGGACGCAGGTCCACGAGCAGTACTTC
abundance: NA; j_gene: TRBJ2-2; v_gene: TRBV7-8; d_gene: TRBD1; CDR3aa: CASSSYRDRRDTGELFF; CDR3nt: TGTGCCAGCAGCTCCTATAGGGACAGACGGGACACCGGGGAGCTGTTTTTT
abundance: NA; j_gene: TRBJ2-1; v_gene: TRBV6-5; d_gene: TRBD2; CDR3aa: CASSYSGRDNEQFF; CDR3nt: TGTGCCAGCAGTTATAGCGGGAGAGACAATGAGCAGTTCTTC
abundance: NA; j_gene: TRBJ2-7; v_gene: TRBV19; d_gene: NA; CDR3aa: CASSIVRGYEQYF; CDR3nt: TGTGCCAGTAGTATAGTGAGGGGCTACGAGCAGTACTTC
abundance: NA; j_gene: TRBJ1-5; v_gene: TRBV5-1; d_gene: NA; CDR3aa: CASSLARGQPQHF; CDR3nt: TGCGCCAGCAGCTTGGCCAGGGGTCAGCCCCAGCATTTT
abundance: NA; j_gene: TRBJ2-4; v_gene: TRBV5-4; d_gene: NA; CDR3aa: CASSFAWRNIQYF; CDR3nt: TGTGCCAGCAGCTTTGCCTGGCGAAACATTCAGTACTTC
abundance: NA; j_gene: TRBJ1-3; v_gene: TRBV18; d_gene: NA; CDR3aa: CASSPNLMVSGNTIYF; CDR3nt: TGTGCCAGCTCACCGAACCTGATGGTCTCTGGAAACACCATATATTTT
abundance: NA; j_gene: TRBJ2-5; v_gene: TRBV7-3; d_gene: TRBD1; CDR3aa: CASSPPLSRGRSETQYF; CDR3nt: TGTGCCAGCAGCCCGCCCCTAAGTAGGGGGCGATCAGAGACCCAGTACTTC
abundance: NA; j_gene: TRBJ1-1; v_gene: TRBV5-4; d_gene: NA; CDR3aa: CASSLGLTTEAFF; CDR3nt: TGTGCCAGCAGCTTGGGCCTAACTACTGAAGCTTTCTTT
abundance: NA; j_gene: TRBJ2-1; v_gene: TRBV19; d_gene: NA; CDR3aa: CASTDAGSHNEQFF; CDR3nt: TGTGCCAGTACCGACGCAGGATCCCACAATGAGCAGTTCTTC
abundance: NA; j_gene: TRBJ2-1; v_gene: TRBV4-3; d_gene: NA; CDR3aa: CASSQGQGGSDEQFF; CDR3nt: TGCGCCAGCAGCCAAGGGCAGGGAGGTTCGGATGAGCAGTTCTTC
abundance: NA; j_gene: TRBJ1-5; v_gene: TRBV10-3; d_gene: NA; CDR3aa: CAISEGGGRQPQHF; CDR3nt: TGTGCCATCAGTGAGGGAGGGGGTCGGCAGCCCCAGCATTTT
abundance: NA; j_gene: TRBJ1-2; v_gene: TRBV14; d_gene: TRBD1; CDR3aa: CASSQGQGPGYTF; CDR3nt: TGTGCCAGCAGCCAAGGACAGGGTCCGGGCTACACCTTC
abundance: NA; j_gene: TRBJ2-7; v_gene: TRBV6-5; d_gene: TRBD1; CDR3aa: CASSLDRGLDEQYF; CDR3nt: TGTGCCAGCAGCTTAGACAGGGGGCTCGACGAGCAGTACTTC
abundance: NA; j_gene: TRBJ1-2; v_gene: TRBV24-1; d_gene: NA; CDR3aa: CATSDSRGLDYGYTF; CDR3nt: TGTGCCACCAGTGATTCTAGGGGATTGGACTATGGCTACACCTTC
abundance: NA; j_gene: TRBJ2-3; v_gene: TRBV4-3; d_gene: TRBD2; CDR3aa: CASSQEASGASTDTQYF; CDR3nt: TGCGCCAGCAGCCAAGAGGCTAGCGGGGCTAGCACAGATACGCAGTATTTT
abundance: NA; j_gene: TRBJ1-6; v_gene: TRBV5-5; d_gene: NA; CDR3aa: CASSLEGSLAYNSPLHF; CDR3nt: TGTGCCAGCAGCTTGGAGGGCAGTTTAGCCTATAATTCACCCCTCCACTTT
abundance: NA; j_gene: TRBJ2-7; v_gene: TRBV7-2; d_gene: NA; CDR3aa: CASSLRSTGVSEQYF; CDR3nt: TGTGCCAGCAGCCTCCGTTCGACGGGGGTTTCCGAGCAGTACTTC
abundance: NA; j_gene: TRBJ2-5; v_gene: TRBV12-5; d_gene: NA; CDR3aa: CASGLVRETQYF; CDR3nt: TGTGCTAGTGGTTTGGTACGGGAGACCCAGTACTTC
abundance: NA; j_gene: TRBJ1-1; v_gene: TRBV10-3; d_gene: NA; CDR3aa: CAIKQVGGVSEAFF; CDR3nt: TGTGCCATCAAACAGGTGGGGGGCGTCTCTGAAGCTTTCTTT
abundance: NA; j_gene: TRBJ2-1; v_gene: TRBV9; d_gene: NA; CDR3aa: CASSPGRSGEQFF; CDR3nt: TGTGCCAGCAGCCCAGGAAGGTCCGGGGAGCAGTTCTTC
abundance: NA; j_gene: TRBJ2-1; v_gene: TRBV12-5; d_gene: TRBD1; CDR3aa: CASGSPRGQAFTYNEQFF; CDR3nt: TGTGCTAGTGGTTCGCCGCGGGGACAGGCCTTTACCTACAATGAGCAGTTCTTC
abundance: once; j_gene: TRBJ2-2; v_gene: TRBV3-1/TRBV3-2; d_gene: NA; CDR3aa: CASSQEGGAGGELFF; CDR3nt: TGTGCCAGCAGCCAAGAAGGAGGGGCCGGCGGGGAGCTGTTTTTT
abundance: NA; j_gene: TRBJ2-5; v_gene: TRBV3-1/TRBV3-2; d_gene: NA; CDR3aa: CASSHGALGETQYF; CDR3nt: TGTGCCAGCAGCCACGGGGCCCTTGGGGAGACCCAGTACTTC
abundance: NA; j_gene: TRBJ2-3; v_gene: TRBV11-2; d_gene: NA; CDR3aa: CASSLEGGVADTQYF; CDR3nt: TGTGCCAGCAGCTTAGAAGGCGGGGTGGCAGATACGCAGTATTTT
abundance: NA; j_gene: TRBJ2-7; v_gene: TRBV5-1; d_gene: NA; CDR3aa: CASSLGGPSYEQYF; CDR3nt: TGCGCCAGCAGCTTGGGGGGACCTTCCTACGAGCAGTACTTC
abundance: few; j_gene: TRBJ2-1; v_gene: TRBV6-1; d_gene: NA; CDR3aa: CASSPEGGYNEQFF; CDR3nt: TGTGCCAGCAGCCCCGAGGGGGGGTACAATGAGCAGTTCTTC
abundance: NA; j_gene: TRBJ2-1; v_gene: TRBV5-4; d_gene: NA; CDR3aa: CASSLGWGDFEQFF; CDR3nt: TGTGCCAGCAGCTTGGGGTGGGGGGATTTTGAGCAGTTCTTC
abundance: few; j_gene: TRBJ1-2; v_gene: TRBV9; d_gene: TRBD1; CDR3aa: CASSGRGRPDGYTF; CDR3nt: TGTGCCAGCAGCGGGAGGGGGCGCCCCGATGGCTACACCTTC
abundance: NA; j_gene: TRBJ2-3; v_gene: TRBV4-2; d_gene: TRBD2; CDR3aa: CASSQTGLAGGPSTDTQYF; CDR3nt: TGTGCCAGCAGCCAGACGGGACTAGCGGGGGGGCCATCCACAGATACGCAGTATTTT
abundance: once; j_gene: TRBJ2-1; v_gene: TRBV5-6; d_gene: NA; CDR3aa: CASSLYSNEQFF; CDR3nt: TGTGCCAGCAGCTTGTATAGCAATGAGCAGTTCTTC
abundance: medium-sized; j_gene: TRBJ2-1; v_gene: TRBV19; d_gene: TRBD2; CDR3aa: CASSLGLEPYNEQFF; CDR3nt: TGTGCCAGTAGTCTTGGACTAGAGCCCTACAATGAGCAGTTCTTC
abundance: once; j_gene: TRBJ2-3; v_gene: TRBV7-2; d_gene: TRBD2; CDR3aa: CASSLARLAGGPSDTQYF; CDR3nt: TGTGCCAGCAGCTTAGCTCGCCTAGCGGGAGGGCCTTCCGATACGCAGTATTTT
abundance: NA; j_gene: TRBJ1-4; v_gene: TRBV4-1; d_gene: TRBD1; CDR3aa: CASSQGQGGANEKLFF; CDR3nt: TGCGCCAGCAGCCAAGGCCAGGGGGGAGCTAATGAAAAACTGTTTTTT
abundance: NA; j_gene: TRBJ2-5; v_gene: TRBV27; d_gene: NA; CDR3aa: CASLGGETQYF; CDR3nt: TGTGCCTCCTTGGGGGGAGAGACCCAGTACTTC
abundance: NA; j_gene: TRBJ1-2; v_gene: TRBV4-1; d_gene: NA; CDR3aa: CASSQDYGASANYGYTF; CDR3nt: TGCGCCAGCAGCCAAGATTACGGAGCTAGTGCTAACTATGGCTACACCTTC
abundance: NA; j_gene: TRBJ1-1; v_gene: TRBV12-3/TRBV12-4; d_gene: NA; CDR3aa: CASSRTGPEAFF; CDR3nt: TGTGCCAGCAGCCGCACGGGGCCTGAAGCTTTCTTT
abundance: NA; j_gene: TRBJ1-1; v_gene: TRBV18; d_gene: NA; CDR3aa: CASSPLEGTEAFF; CDR3nt: TGTGCCAGCTCACCACTCGAAGGCACTGAAGCTTTCTTT
abundance: NA; j_gene: TRBJ2-7; v_gene: TRBV7-6; d_gene: NA; CDR3aa: CASSLGGLPNEQYF; CDR3nt: TGTGCCAGCAGCTTAGGCGGGTTACCGAACGAGCAGTACTTC
abundance: NA; j_gene: TRBJ2-3; v_gene: TRBV29-1; d_gene: NA; CDR3aa: CSVELGTDTQYF; CDR3nt: TGCAGCGTTGAATTGGGTACAGATACGCAGTATTTT
abundance: NA; j_gene: TRBJ2-7; v_gene: TRBV4-1; d_gene: TRBD1; CDR3aa: CASSQGQGAWEQYF; CDR3nt: TGCGCCAGCAGCCAAGGACAGGGGGCGTGGGAGCAGTACTTC
abundance: NA; j_gene: TRBJ2-7; v_gene: TRBV6-5; d_gene: NA; CDR3aa: CASSYSTQGRMYF; CDR3nt: TGTGCCAGCAGTTACTCGACGCAGGGGAGAATGTACTTC
abundance: NA; j_gene: TRBJ2-3; v_gene: TRBV2; d_gene: TRBD2; CDR3aa: CASTGRGSPSTDTQYF; CDR3nt: TGTGCCAGCACCGGACGCGGGAGCCCAAGCACAGATACGCAGTATTTT
abundance: NA; j_gene: TRBJ1-1; v_gene: TRBV29-1; d_gene: TRBD1; CDR3aa: CSAQTGFSEAFF; CDR3nt: TGCAGCGCCCAGACAGGGTTTAGTGAAGCTTTCTTT
abundance: NA; j_gene: TRBJ1-4; v_gene: TRBV19; d_gene: TRBD1; CDR3aa: CASTTTGSNEKLFF; CDR3nt: TGTGCCAGTACTACGACAGGGTCTAATGAAAAACTGTTTTTT
abundance: NA; j_gene: TRBJ2-3; v_gene: TRBV10-3; d_gene: NA; CDR3aa: CAISDRTVLDTQYF; CDR3nt: TGTGCCATCAGTGACAGGACGGTCCTGGATACGCAGTATTTT
abundance: NA; j_gene: TRBJ1-1; v_gene: TRBV4-3; d_gene: NA; CDR3aa: CASSQDRGRPAFF; CDR3nt: TGCGCCAGCAGCCAAGATCGGGGCCGTCCGGCTTTCTTT
abundance: NA; j_gene: TRBJ1-5; v_gene: TRBV5-4; d_gene: TRBD1; CDR3aa: CASSFTGTGASLEPQHF; CDR3nt: TGTGCCAGCAGCTTCACCGGGACAGGGGCCTCCCTAGAGCCCCAGCATTTT
abundance: NA; j_gene: TRBJ2-5; v_gene: TRBV29-1; d_gene: NA; CDR3aa: CRDPGTHQKETQYF; CDR3nt: TGCAGGGACCCGGGTACCCACCAGAAAGAGACCCAGTACTTC
abundance: NA; j_gene: TRBJ1-2; v_gene: TRBV24-1; d_gene: NA; CDR3aa: CATSDYEGGYTF; CDR3nt: TGTGCCACCAGTGATTATGAGGGTGGCTACACCTTC
abundance: NA; j_gene: TRBJ1-1; v_gene: TRBV12-3/TRBV12-4; d_gene: NA; CDR3aa: CASSLRGGTEAFF; CDR3nt: TGTGCCAGCAGTTTACGGGGAGGCACTGAAGCTTTCTTT
abundance: once; j_gene: TRBJ2-6; v_gene: TRBV18; d_gene: NA; CDR3aa: CASSLGTYNSGANVLTF; CDR3nt: TGTGCCAGCTCACTGGGGACGTACAACTCTGGGGCCAACGTCCTGACTTTC